This T cell receptor (beta chain) is drawn from a study of blood T cells in healthy people across ages. Overall study: About one barcoded beta molecule per two T cells came from capture by template switching.

From germline, CDR1 is KGHDR and CDR2 SFDVKD. Trimming stripped 2 bases from V and 3 bases from J, with 9 bases between. The CDR3 totals 15 residues. A second PCR of 7 to 11 cycles used a sample-barcoded 5' primer and a J-beta primer mix. TCRdb independently ran MiXCR on the 5' RACE reads; one entry per CDR3 protein. The sample yields under 1,000,000 distinct CDR3 sequences, approximately 35% seen once. Study conclusions and caveats: Strong correlation linked observed beta diversity and percent naive T cells. With donor CMV status unknown, expanded clonotype changes were possibly confounded.

Concerning this clonotype itself: Its antigen is unidentified.

The specimen was blood. This clonotype originated in a man in his late teens or twenties in good health. The chain couples TRBV24-1 to TRBJ2-2; a weak D match, TRBD2 (6 bases). In nucleotides, the CDR3 is TGTGCCACCAGTGATTGGAAGCGGGACACCGGGGAGCTGTTTTTT. Its protein product is CATSDWKRDTGELFF.